The 11 T cell receptor beta chains presented below share a single source sample, sequenced in a study of T cells after posttransplantation cyclophosphamide. Methotrexate plus calcineurin inhibitor accompanied controls' myeloablative marrow transplants; sampling was 1 year later. Here immunoSEQ multiplex PCR was the method, and the copy in TCRdb shows in-frame clones only, minus some. The sample carries about 22,000 clones, more than 80% recorded once. Sample: PBMCs, taken after an allogeneic stem cell transplant with a calcineurin inhibitor and methotrexate. These receptors came from a female patient in her fifties who received an allogeneic stem cell transplant from an unrelated donor, was CMV-positive, and had chronic GVHD only. Some T cells may possibly be graft donor cells.

The chain employs TRBV7-9 and TRBJ2-1, with D unresolved. The CDR3 consists of 13 residues. V lost 2 bases and J lost 7, with 9 bases in between. The germline V gene has CDR1 SEHNR and CDR2 FQNEAQ (reference sequence). DNA of the CDR3: TGTGCCAGCAGCTTATATAGTTTGAATGAGCAGTTCTTC. This translates into CASSLYSLNEQFF.

The rearrangement links TRBV5-4 to TRBJ2-7; 11 bases are shared with TRBD1. The V segment lost 0 bases and the J segment 7 bases; nucleotides outside the gene matches: 6. This CDR3 comprises 15 residues. Per germline, CDR1 SGHNT and CDR2 YYREEE (reference sequence). CDR3 nucleotide sequence: TGTGCCAGCAGCTTGGCGGGGACAGGGGGGGAAGAGCAGTACTTC. Its protein product is CASSLAGTGGEEQYF.

V is TRBV5-1 and J is TRBJ2-5; 8 bases agree with TRBD2. The CDR3 runs to 15 residues. Unmatched junction bases numbered 6, after V lost 3 bases and J lost 2 bases. CDR1 SGHRS and CDR2 YFSETQ come from the germline V gene. CDR3 coding DNA: TGCGCCAGCAGCTACCTAGCGGGCGCGCAAGAGACCCAGTACTTC. Its translation is CASSYLAGAQETQYF. The entire variable domain, with the rest obtained from reference TRBV5-1 and TRBJ2-5, is as follows: KAGVTQTPRYLIKTRGQQVTLSCSPISGHRSVSWYQQTPGQGLQFLFEYFSETQRNKGNFPGRFSGRQFSNSRSEMNVSTLELGDSALYLCASSYLAGAQETQYFGPGTRLLVL.

V is TRBV6-1 and J is TRBJ2-7, with TRBD2 identical over 8 bases. This CDR3 is built from 14 residues. With 3 bases clipped from V and 6 bases from J, the junction kept 7 bases outside the gene matches. The germline V gene encodes CDR1 MNHNS and CDR2 SASEGT. This CDR3 reads CASSELAGWGEQYF. The DNA for the CDR3 is TGTGCCAGCAGTGAGCTAGCGGGCTGGGGCGAGCAGTACTTC.

V usage is TRBV18 and J usage is TRBJ2-5, with D hard to call. The end of the DNA fits TRBJ2-7 better, so the J call may be wrong. CDR3 length equals 11 residues. Per the germline V gene, CDR1 is KGHSH and CDR2 is LQKENI. Here the CDR3 reads CASSPSAEQYF. The CDR3, as DNA: TGTGCCAGCTCACCTTCCGCCGAGCAGTACTTC.

J is TRBJ2-1 and V is TRBV7-2; 8 nucleotides line up with TRBD2. Germline loops: CDR1 SGHTA, CDR2 FQGNSA. V was pared by 3 bases and J by 4 bases, with 5 bases of the junction left unmatched. The CDR3 is 15 amino acids. Written as DNA, the CDR3 is TGTGCCAGCAGCTTTAGCGGGACATCGTACAATGAGCAGTTCTTC. The encoded protein is CASSFSGTSYNEQFF.

This clone was detected once. One end of the junction varies from germline; a read error may be responsible. The CDR3 is CASSLSGGSGADTQYF. The CDR3 coding sequence is TGTGCCAGCAGCTTAAGCGGTGGGAGCGGCGCAGATACACAGTATTTT. The chain links TRBV7-3 to TRBJ2-3; D perhaps matches TRBD2 (5 bases). Germline-derived CDR1 and CDR2 are SGHTA and FQGTGA. CDR3 length equals 16 residues.

The V call is TRBV7-2, the J call TRBJ1-6; D may be TRBD1 (5 bases). The CDR3 has 15 residues. Trimming cost V 5 bases and J 7 bases, with 15 bases left between them. Germline values: CDR1 SGHTA, CDR2 FQGNSA. This chain's CDR3 is CASSERQGSNSPLHF. In DNA, the CDR3 is TGTGCCAGCAGCGAGAGGCAGGGATCCAATTCACCCCTCCACTTT.

The rearrangement uses TRBV7-6 and TRBJ2-3; the D is unclear. Germline V gene lookup returns CDR1 SGHVS and CDR2 FNYEAQ. Trimming left V 5 bases short and J 5 bases short, with 11 bases between. This CDR3 spans 13 amino acids. Here the CDR3 reads CASSPSVGDTQYF. CDR3 bases: TGTGCCAGCAGCCCGAGCGTTGGAGATACGCAGTATTTT.

The rearrangement uses TRBV6-1 and TRBJ2-7; 7 nucleotides match TRBD1. The CDR3 has 14 residues. Germline-derived CDR1 and CDR2 are MNHNS and SASEGT. The J segment lost 3 bases and the V segment lost 2 bases, leaving 4 bases of the junction unmatched. The CDR3 DNA follows: TGTGCCAGCAGTGAAAGTGGACAGGACTACGAGCAGTACTTC. As protein: CASSESGQDYEQYF.

This clone occurred once. The chain uses TRBV4-3 and TRBJ2-1, with 10 bases matching TRBD2. The V gene's germline CDR1 is LGHNA and CDR2 YSLEER. Trimming took 3 bases from V and 2 from J; bases not matched to a gene: 4. The CDR3 extends over 16 amino acids. CDR3 DNA: TGCGCCAGCAGCCACGAAAGCGGGAGGGCCTACAATGAGCAGTTCTTC. This gives the protein CASSHESGRAYNEQFF.